This TCR beta chain was recovered during a study of shared clonotypes between healthy human individuals. This CDR3 is 14 amino acids long. J was trimmed by 0 bases and V by 4 bases; bases with no gene match: 2. Germline V gene data show CDR1 as MDHEN and CDR2 as SYDVKM. Concerning this clone itself: The antigen is unknown. Other DNA variants within this sample encode the same CDR3.

In the original processing: With immunoSEQ giving junction-only sequences and no quality scores, filtering differed. Assay: immunoSEQ multiplex PCR; the TCRdb copy retains only in-frame clones and omits some. V, J and clone size derive from that table, while D and trimming were established from the DNA sequence. The data hold roughly 2.4 million clones, with approximately 96% observed a single time. Study-level results: The sharing of approximately 5.1% of naive CD4 clonotypes was seen across a handful of donors.

Donation came from healthy HIV-negative adults that had no recent acute infections or vaccinations. Sequenced sample: naive CD4+ T cells sorted from blood. Subset here: CD45RA+ positively selected. The TCR comes from a man between 18 and 35 years old in good health. The chain joins TRBV28 to TRBJ2-7; 8 bases map to TRBD2. CDR3 DNA sequence: TGTGCCAGCAGTTCTGCGGGAGGCTCCTACGAGCAGTACTTC. It encodes CASSSAGGSYEQYF.